The clone carrying this TCR beta chain came up many times. Its antigen is currently unknown. TCRdb passed the reads through MiXCR, listing each CDR3 protein once. The profile shows 900,000 to 950,000 distinct CDR3 sequences, around 30% of them singletons. The data derive from a study of T cell repertoires in cytomegalovirus infection. Study summary: CMV epitopes that were recently identified and HLA-C-restricted were used alongside well-studied HLA-B-restricted ones. Public TCR beta signatures were indicative of both CMV infection and a matching HLA type. Broader study findings: Identification of carriers of CMV plus the relevant HLA was achieved through cumulative public TCR beta family frequency. The ex vivo response was dominated by HLA-C-restricted CMV-specific TCR beta clonotypes.

The CDR3 consists of 13 residues. Between the trimmed V and J ends, which lost 5 bases and 3 bases, there was a span of 11 bases. In germline, CDR1 is SGHTA, CDR2 FQGNSA. The TCR sequence derives from a human donor in good health (CMV status not recorded). Some clones in this sample may be carry-over from other donors' samples. The V and J genes are TRBV7-2 and TRBJ2-7; D tentatively fits TRBD1 or TRBD2 (5 bases each). Specimen: cultured CD8+ T cells from PBMCs, collected from culture after CMV antigen stimulation. CDR3 nucleotide sequence: TGTGCCAGCAGCCCCGGGACCTTCTACGAGCAGTACTTC. Translation: CASSPGTFYEQYF.